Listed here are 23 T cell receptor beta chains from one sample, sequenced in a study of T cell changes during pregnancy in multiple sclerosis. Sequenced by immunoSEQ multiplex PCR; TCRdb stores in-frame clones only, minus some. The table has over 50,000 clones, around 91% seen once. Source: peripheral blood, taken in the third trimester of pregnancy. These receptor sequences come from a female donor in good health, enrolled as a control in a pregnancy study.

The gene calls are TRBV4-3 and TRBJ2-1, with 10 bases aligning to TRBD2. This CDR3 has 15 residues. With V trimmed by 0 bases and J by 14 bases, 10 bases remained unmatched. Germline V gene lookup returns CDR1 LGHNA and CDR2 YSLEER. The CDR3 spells CASSQDHRAGGPEFF. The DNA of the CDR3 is TGCGCCAGCAGCCAAGATCATAGAGCGGGGGGGCCAGAGTTCTTC.

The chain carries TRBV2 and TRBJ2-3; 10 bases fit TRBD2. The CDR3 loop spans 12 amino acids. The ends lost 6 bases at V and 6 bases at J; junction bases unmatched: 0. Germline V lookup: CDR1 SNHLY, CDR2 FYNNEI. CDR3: CASRLAGDTQYF. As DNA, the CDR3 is TGTGCCAGCAGACTAGCGGGGGATACGCAGTATTTT.

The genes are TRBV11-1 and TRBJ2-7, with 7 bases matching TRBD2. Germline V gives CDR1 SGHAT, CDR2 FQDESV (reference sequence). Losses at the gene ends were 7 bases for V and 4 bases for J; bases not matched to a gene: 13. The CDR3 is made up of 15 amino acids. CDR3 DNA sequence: TGTGCCAGCACCGAAACGGCTAGCGGAACTTACGAGCAGTACTTC. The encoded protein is CASTETASGTYEQYF.

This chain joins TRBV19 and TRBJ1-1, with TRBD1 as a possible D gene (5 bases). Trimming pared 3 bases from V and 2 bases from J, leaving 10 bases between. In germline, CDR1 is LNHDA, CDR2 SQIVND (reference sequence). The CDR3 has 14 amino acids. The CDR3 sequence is CASSMGRVNTEAFF. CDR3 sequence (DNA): TGTGCCAGTAGTATGGGCAGGGTTAACACTGAAGCTTTCTTT.

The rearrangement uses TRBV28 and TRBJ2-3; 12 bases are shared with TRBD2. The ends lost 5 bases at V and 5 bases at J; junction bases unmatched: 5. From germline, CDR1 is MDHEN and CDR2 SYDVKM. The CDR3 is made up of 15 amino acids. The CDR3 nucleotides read TGTGCCAGCAGTACTAGCGGGGGGCGGGTAGATACGCAGTATTTT. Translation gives CASSTSGGRVDTQYF.

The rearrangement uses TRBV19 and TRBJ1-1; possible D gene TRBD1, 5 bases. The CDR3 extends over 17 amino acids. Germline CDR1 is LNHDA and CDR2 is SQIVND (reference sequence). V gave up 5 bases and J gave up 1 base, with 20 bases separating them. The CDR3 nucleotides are TGTGCCAGTAGTCCCGCGCACACGGCAGGGCGGAACACTGAAGCTTTCTTT. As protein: CASSPAHTAGRNTEAFF.

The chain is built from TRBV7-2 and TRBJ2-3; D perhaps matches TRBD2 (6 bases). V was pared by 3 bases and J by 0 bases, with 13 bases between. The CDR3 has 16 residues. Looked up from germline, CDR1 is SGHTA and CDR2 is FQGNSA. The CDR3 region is CASSFSLALSTDTQYF. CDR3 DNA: TGTGCCAGCAGCTTTTCTCTAGCGTTAAGCACAGATACGCAGTATTTT.

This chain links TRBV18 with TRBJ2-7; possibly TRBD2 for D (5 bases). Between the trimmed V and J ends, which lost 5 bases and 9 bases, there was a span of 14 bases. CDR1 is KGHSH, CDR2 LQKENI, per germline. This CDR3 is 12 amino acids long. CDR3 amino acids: CASSGPGVSQYF. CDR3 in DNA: TGTGCCAGCTCAGGACCCGGGGTCTCGCAGTACTTC.

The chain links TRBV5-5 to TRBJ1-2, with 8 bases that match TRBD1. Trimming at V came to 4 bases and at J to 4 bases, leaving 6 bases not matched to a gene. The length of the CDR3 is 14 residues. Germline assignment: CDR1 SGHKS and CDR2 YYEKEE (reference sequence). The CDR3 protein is CASSPGQEIYGYTF. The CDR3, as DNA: TGTGCCAGCAGCCCGGGACAGGAGATCTATGGCTACACCTTC.

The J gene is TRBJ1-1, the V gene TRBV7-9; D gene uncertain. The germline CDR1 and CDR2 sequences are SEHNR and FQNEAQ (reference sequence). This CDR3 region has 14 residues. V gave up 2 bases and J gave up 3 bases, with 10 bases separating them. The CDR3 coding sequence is TGTGCCAGCAGCTTATTCGGGTCGGACACTGAAGCTTTCTTT. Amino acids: CASSLFGSDTEAFF.

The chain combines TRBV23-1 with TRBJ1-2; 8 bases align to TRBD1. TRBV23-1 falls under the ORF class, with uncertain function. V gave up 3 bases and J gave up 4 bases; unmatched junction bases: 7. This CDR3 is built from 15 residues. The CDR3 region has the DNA TGCGCCAGCAGTCAGGAAGGACAGGGCCCCTATGGCTACACCTTC. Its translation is CASSQEGQGPYGYTF.

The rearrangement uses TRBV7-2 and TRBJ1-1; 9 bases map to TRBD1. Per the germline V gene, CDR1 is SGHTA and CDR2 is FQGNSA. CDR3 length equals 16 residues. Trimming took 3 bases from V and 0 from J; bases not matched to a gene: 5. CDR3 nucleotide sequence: TGTGCCAGCAGCTTGGACAGGGGTGGTTTGAACACTGAAGCTTTCTTT. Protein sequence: CASSLDRGGLNTEAFF. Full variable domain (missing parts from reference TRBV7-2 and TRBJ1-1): GAGVSQSPSNKVTEKGKDVELRCDPISGHTALYWYRQSLGQGLEFLIYFQGNSAPDKSGLPSDRFSAERTGGSVSTLTIQRTQQEDSAVYLCASSLDRGGLNTEAFFGQGTRLTVV.

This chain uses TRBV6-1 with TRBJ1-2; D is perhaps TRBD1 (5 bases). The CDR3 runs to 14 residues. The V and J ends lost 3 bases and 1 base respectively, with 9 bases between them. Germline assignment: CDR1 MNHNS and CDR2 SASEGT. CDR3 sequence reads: CASSDPGGNYGYTF. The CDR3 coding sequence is TGTGCCAGCAGTGACCCGGGGGGTAACTATGGCTACACCTTC.

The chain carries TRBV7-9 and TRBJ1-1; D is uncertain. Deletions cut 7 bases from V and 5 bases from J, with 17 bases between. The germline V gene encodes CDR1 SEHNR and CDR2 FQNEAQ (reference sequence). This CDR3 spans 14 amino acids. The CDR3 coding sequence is TGTGCCAGCACCCCCCGGGGTAGCGGGACTGAAGCTTTCTTT. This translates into CASTPRGSGTEAFF.

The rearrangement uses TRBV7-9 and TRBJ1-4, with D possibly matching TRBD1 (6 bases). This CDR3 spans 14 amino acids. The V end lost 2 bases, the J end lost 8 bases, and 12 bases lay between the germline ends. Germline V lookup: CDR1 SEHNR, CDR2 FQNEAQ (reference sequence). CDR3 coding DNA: TGTGCCAGCAGCTTACGGCTCGACAGGGAAAAACTGTTTTTT. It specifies CASSLRLDREKLFF.

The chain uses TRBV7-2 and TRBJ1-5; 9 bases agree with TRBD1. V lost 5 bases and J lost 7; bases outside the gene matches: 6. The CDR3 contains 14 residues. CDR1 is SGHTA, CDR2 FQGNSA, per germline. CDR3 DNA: TGTGCCAGCAGCGTCGGGACAGGGCGGCAGCCCCAGCATTTT. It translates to CASSVGTGRQPQHF.

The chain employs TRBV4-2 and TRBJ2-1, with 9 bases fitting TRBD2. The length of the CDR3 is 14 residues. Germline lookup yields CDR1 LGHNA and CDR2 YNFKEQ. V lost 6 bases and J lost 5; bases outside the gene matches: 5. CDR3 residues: CASRVGGGDNEQFF. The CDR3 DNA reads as TGTGCCAGCAGAGTCGGCGGGGGGGACAATGAGCAGTTCTTC.

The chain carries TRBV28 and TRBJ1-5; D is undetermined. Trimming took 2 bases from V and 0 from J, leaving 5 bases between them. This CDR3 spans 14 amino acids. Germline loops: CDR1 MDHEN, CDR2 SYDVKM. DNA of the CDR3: TGTGCCAGCAGTTTAGGAGGTAGCAATCAGCCCCAGCATTTT. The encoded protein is CASSLGGSNQPQHF.

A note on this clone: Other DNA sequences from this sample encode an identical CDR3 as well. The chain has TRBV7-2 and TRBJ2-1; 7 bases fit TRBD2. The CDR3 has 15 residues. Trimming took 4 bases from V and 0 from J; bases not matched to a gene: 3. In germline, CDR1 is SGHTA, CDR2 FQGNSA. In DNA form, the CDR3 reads TGTGCCAGCAGCTACCAGCGGGGCTCCTACAATGAGCAGTTCTTC. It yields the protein CASSYQRGSYNEQFF.

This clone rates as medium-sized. CDR3 in amino acids: CASSSTGYYNEQFF. As DNA, the CDR3 is TGTGCCAGCTCATCGACAGGTTACTACAATGAGCAGTTCTTC. This chain joins TRBV18 and TRBJ2-1; a possible D gene is TRBD1 (6 bases). This CDR3 spans 14 amino acids. V lost 5 bases and J lost 3, with 11 bases in between. Germline-derived CDR1 and CDR2 are KGHSH and LQKENI.

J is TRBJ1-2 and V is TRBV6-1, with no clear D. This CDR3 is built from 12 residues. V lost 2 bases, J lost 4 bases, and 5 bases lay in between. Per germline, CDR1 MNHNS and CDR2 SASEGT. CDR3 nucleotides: TGTGCCAGCAGTGAACTCGGCTATGGCTACACCTTC. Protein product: CASSELGYGYTF.

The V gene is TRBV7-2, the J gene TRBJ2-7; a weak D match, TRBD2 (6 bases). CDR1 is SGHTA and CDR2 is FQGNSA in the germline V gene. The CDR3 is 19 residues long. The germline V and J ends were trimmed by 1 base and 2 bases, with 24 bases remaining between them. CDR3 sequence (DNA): TGTGCCAGCAGCTTAGTTTCGGCCCGAACCGGGGGTCTCCCCTACGAGCAGTACTTC. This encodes CASSLVSARTGGLPYEQYF.

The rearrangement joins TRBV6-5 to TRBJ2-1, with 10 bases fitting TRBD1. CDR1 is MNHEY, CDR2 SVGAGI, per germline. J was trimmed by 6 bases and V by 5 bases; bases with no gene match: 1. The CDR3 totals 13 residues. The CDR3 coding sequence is TGTGCCAGCAGTGGGGACAGGGGCAATGAGCAGTTCTTC. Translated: CASSGDRGNEQFF.